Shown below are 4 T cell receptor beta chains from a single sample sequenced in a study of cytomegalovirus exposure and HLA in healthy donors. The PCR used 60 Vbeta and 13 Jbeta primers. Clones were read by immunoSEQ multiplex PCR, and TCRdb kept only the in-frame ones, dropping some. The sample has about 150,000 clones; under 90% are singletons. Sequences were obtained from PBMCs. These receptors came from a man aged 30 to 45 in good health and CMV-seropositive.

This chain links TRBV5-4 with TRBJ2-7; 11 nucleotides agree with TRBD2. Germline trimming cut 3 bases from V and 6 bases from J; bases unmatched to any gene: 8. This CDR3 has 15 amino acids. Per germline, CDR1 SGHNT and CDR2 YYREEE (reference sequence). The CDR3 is CASSSPSGGNSEQYF. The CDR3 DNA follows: TGTGCCAGCAGCTCGCCTAGCGGGGGGAATTCCGAGCAGTACTTC.

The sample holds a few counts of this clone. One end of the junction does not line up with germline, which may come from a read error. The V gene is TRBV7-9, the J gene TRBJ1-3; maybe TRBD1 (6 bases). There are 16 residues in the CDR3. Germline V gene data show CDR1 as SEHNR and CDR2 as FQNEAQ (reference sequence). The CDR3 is CSSSPRPGVFENTIYF. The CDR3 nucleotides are TGTTCCAGCAGCCCCCGGCCAGGGGTTTTTGAAAACACCATATATTTT.

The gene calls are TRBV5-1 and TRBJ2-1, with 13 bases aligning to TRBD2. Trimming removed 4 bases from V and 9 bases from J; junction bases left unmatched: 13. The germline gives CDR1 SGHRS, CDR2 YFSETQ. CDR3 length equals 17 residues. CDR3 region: CASSLTSGRQGVGEQFF. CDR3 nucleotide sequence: TGCGCCAGCAGCCTGACTAGCGGGAGGCAGGGGGTAGGTGAGCAGTTCTTC.

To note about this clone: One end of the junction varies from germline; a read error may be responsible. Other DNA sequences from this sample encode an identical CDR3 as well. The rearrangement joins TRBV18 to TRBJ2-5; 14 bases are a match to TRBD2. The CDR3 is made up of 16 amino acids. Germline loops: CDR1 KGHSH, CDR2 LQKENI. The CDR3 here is CASSLSGLAGVETQYF. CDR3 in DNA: TGCGCCAGCTCACTTTCGGGACTAGCGGGAGTAGAGACCCAGTACTTC.